Described below is a single T cell receptor (beta chain) sequence and its context. Its specificity is not known. CDR1 and CDR2 from the germline V gene are SGHRS and YFSETQ. Trimming left V 0 bases short and J 3 bases short, with 9 bases between. The CDR3 has 15 residues. This record belongs to a study of T cell responses to AZD1222 COVID-19 vaccine. General study findings and limits: None of the repertoires were sampled until the peak T cell response had passed. Two AZD1222 administrations were followed by greater Spike-specific TCR breadth and depth. The donor cohort was predominantly white British with a female majority, and clonal diversity may have been underestimated.

Sequenced by immunoSEQ multiplex PCR; TCRdb stores in-frame clones only, minus some. The sample lists some 130,000 clones; 85% to 95% were seen once. V is TRBV5-1 and J is TRBJ2-2; either TRBD1 or TRBD2 may supply D (5 bases each). Sequencing was performed on peripheral blood, taken 28 days after the second AZD1222 dose. This receptor was obtained from an adult who received the AZD1222 COVID-19 vaccine. The CDR3 sequence is CASSLVRGDTGELFF. The CDR3 DNA reads as TGCGCCAGCAGCTTGGTACGGGGCGACACCGGGGAGCTGTTTTTT.